This T cell receptor (beta chain) stems from a study of blood T cell repertoires in COVID-19. The junction had 8 bases not matched to a gene; V was cut back by 1 base and J by 1 base. The germline V gene has CDR1 SGHAT and CDR2 FQNNGV. There are 18 residues in the CDR3. Sequencing was performed with immunoSEQ multiplex PCR; in TCRdb, only in-frame clones are kept and a portion is missing. The profile shows 150,000 to 200,000 clones, 82% of them singletons. The TCR was taken from an elderly woman with active or convalescent COVID-19. Sequencing input: peripheral blood. The chain has TRBV11-2 and TRBJ2-1; TRBD2 matches at 9 bases. The CDR3 here is CASSLGFGAGGSYNEQFF. The CDR3 bases are TGTGCCAGCAGCTTAGGATTCGGAGCGGGAGGATCCTACAATGAGCAGTTCTTC. The whole variable domain, remainder taken from reference TRBV11-2 and TRBJ2-1, is EAGVAQSPRYKIIEKRQSVAFWCNPISGHATLYWYQQILGQGPKLLIQFQNNGVVDDSQLPKDRFSAERLKGVDSTLKIQPAKLEDSAVYLCASSLGFGAGGSYNEQFFGPGTRLTVL.